One sample yielded the 26 T cell receptor beta chains listed below, sequenced in a study of T cell responses to AZD1222 COVID-19 vaccine. TCRdb's table, derived via immunoSEQ multiplex PCR, lists solely in-frame clones and lacks some. The sample consists of approximately 150,000 clones, around 92% of them appearing once. This material consisted of peripheral blood, taken on day 0 of AZD1222 vaccination. These receptors were collected from an adult in good health.

The chain employs TRBV2 and TRBJ1-1; D gene ambiguous. V lost 8 bases and J lost 1, with 11 bases in between. This CDR3 contains 13 residues. Germline V CDR1 and CDR2: SNHLY, FYNNEI. The CDR3 nucleotides are TGTGCCAGCCTTCAGGATGCGAACACTGAAGCTTTCTTT. Protein product: CASLQDANTEAFF.

This rearrangement joins TRBV3-1 (or the pseudogene TRBV3-2) to TRBJ1-5; the D is unclear. The CDR3 length is 14 residues. CDR1 and CDR2 from the germline V gene are LGHDT and YNNKEL (reference sequence). V was cut by 4 bases and J by 0 bases, with 7 bases left in between. DNA for the CDR3: TGTGCCAGCAGCCTCGCCCGTAGCAATCAGCCCCAGCATTTT. The encoded protein is CASSLARSNQPQHF.

V usage is TRBV9 and J usage is TRBJ1-1, with D possibly being TRBD1 (6 bases). Trimming shortened V by 0 bases and J by 5 bases, and 11 bases separated the two germline ends. The germline V gene has CDR1 SGDLS and CDR2 YYNGEE. This CDR3 region has 14 residues. The CDR3 region is CASSVEGRGTEAFF. The CDR3 DNA sequence: TGTGCCAGCAGCGTAGAGGGCAGGGGTACTGAAGCTTTCTTT.

This sequence joins TRBV5-1 and TRBJ1-2; TRBD1 matches 10 bases. This CDR3 region has 13 residues. Per the germline V gene, CDR1 is SGHRS and CDR2 is YFSETQ. The ends lost 4 bases at V and 8 bases at J; junction bases unmatched: 5. The CDR3 sequence: CASSAGQGVGYTF. In DNA form, the CDR3 reads TGCGCCAGCAGCGCCGGACAGGGGGTCGGCTACACCTTC.

V gene TRBV6-2 or TRBV6-3 combines with J gene TRBJ1-6; tentative D call: TRBD1 (6 bases). The length of the CDR3 is 16 residues. Trimming shortened V by 5 bases and J by 10 bases, and 21 bases separated the two germline ends. Germline assignment: CDR1 MNHEY and CDR2 SVGEGT. Here the CDR3 reads CASSPSRGPEASPLHF. CDR3 DNA sequence: TGTGCCAGCAGTCCCAGCAGGGGCCCGGAAGCCTCACCCCTCCACTTT.

This chain links TRBV12-3 or TRBV12-4 with TRBJ1-1; TRBD1 is a possible D gene (6 bases). The CDR3 loop spans 13 amino acids. V was cut by 5 bases and J by 10 bases, with 17 bases left in between. The CDR3 protein is CASSVGGVGGAFF. DNA for the CDR3: TGTGCCAGCAGTGTTGGGGGGGTAGGGGGAGCTTTCTTT.

The chain couples TRBV3-1 (or the pseudogene TRBV3-2) to TRBJ2-7; D is ambiguous. This CDR3 has 18 residues. Germline V gives CDR1 LGHDT, CDR2 YNNKEL (reference sequence). Trimming pared 4 bases from V and 3 bases from J, leaving 25 bases between. CDR3 sequence (DNA): TGTGCCAGCAGCCTCTCCACCTCAGTGGAATCTCGCTTCTACGAGCAGTACTTC. Amino acid sequence: CASSLSTSVESRFYEQYF.

The chain combines TRBV6-5 with TRBJ1-5, with D maybe TRBD1 (5 bases). This CDR3 has 14 amino acids. Trimming left V 6 bases short and J 3 bases short, with 12 bases between. Germline CDR1 reads MNHEY; CDR2 reads SVGAGI. The CDR3 region has the DNA TGTGCCAGCAGATTCGACAGTTTCAATCAGCCCCAGCATTTT. This encodes CASRFDSFNQPQHF.

V gene TRBV5-6 combines with J gene TRBJ1-4; the D gene is possibly TRBD1 (6 bases). CDR3 size: 16 residues. Germline loops: CDR1 SGHDT, CDR2 YYEEEE. Trimming took off 0 bases at V and 8 bases at J, with 17 bases between the two ends. The CDR3 spells CASSLGGPWGREKLFF. Here the CDR3 DNA reads TGTGCCAGCAGCTTGGGGGGCCCCTGGGGGCGAGAAAAACTGTTTTTT.

The chain has TRBV3-1 (or the pseudogene TRBV3-2) and TRBJ1-1; D remains ambiguous. Germline V lookup: CDR1 LGHDT, CDR2 YNNKEL (reference sequence). V was shortened by 6 bases and J by 2 bases, with 19 bases between the two germline ends. The CDR3 loop spans 16 amino acids. The CDR3 DNA is TGTGCCAGCAGTCGATACACGGGTCCGGGCAACACTGAAGCTTTCTTT. It translates to CASSRYTGPGNTEAFF.

The CDR3 is CATSRARGTEAFF. DNA for the CDR3: TGTGCCACCAGCAGGGCCAGGGGTACCGAAGCTTTCTTT. V and J are TRBV15 and TRBJ1-1; D may be TRBD1 (6 bases). Germline-derived CDR1 and CDR2 are LNHNV and YYDKDF (reference sequence). The CDR3 has 13 amino acids. The V end was cut by 3 bases, the J end by 8 bases, with 13 bases between.

The rearrangement uses TRBV7-9 and TRBJ2-3, with a possible D match to TRBD1 (6 bases). The germline V gene has CDR1 SEHNR and CDR2 FQNEAQ (reference sequence). The CDR3 has 16 amino acids. V was shortened by 5 bases and J by 0 bases, with 15 bases between the two germline ends. This CDR3 reads CASSGTGQTSTDTQYF. CDR3 bases: TGTGCCAGCAGCGGAACCGGACAGACTAGCACAGATACGCAGTATTTT.

The chain has TRBV7-8 and TRBJ2-3; D gene ambiguous. Germline lookup yields CDR1 SGHVS and CDR2 FQNEAQ. The CDR3 consists of 15 residues. V dropped 4 bases and J dropped 0 bases, with 11 bases sitting between them. Written as DNA, the CDR3 is TGTGCCAGCAGCTCTACCTTCGACAGCACAGATACGCAGTATTTT. Amino acid sequence: CASSSTFDSTDTQYF.

This clone came up once. The rearrangement joins TRBV7-9 to TRBJ2-1; D is uncertain. Trimming took 1 base from V and 4 from J, leaving 11 bases between them. Germline CDR1 and CDR2: SEHNR and FQNEAQ (reference sequence). The CDR3 length is 15 residues. The CDR3 coding sequence is TGTGCCAGCAGCTTAGTAGGAGAAGGGTACAATGAGCAGTTCTTC. Translation gives CASSLVGEGYNEQFF.

The rearrangement uses TRBV7-8 and TRBJ1-1; D unresolved. The CDR3 is made up of 16 amino acids. Trimming removed 5 bases from V and 2 bases from J, with 18 bases in between. Germline lookup yields CDR1 SGHVS and CDR2 FQNEAQ. CDR3: CASSPYLGGINTEAFF. The CDR3 nucleotides are TGTGCCAGCAGCCCCTACCTAGGAGGGATAAACACTGAAGCTTTCTTT. The variable domain in full, completed from reference TRBV7-8 and TRBJ1-1, reads GAGVSQSPRYKVAKRGQDVALRCDPISGHVSLFWYQQALGQGPEFLTYFQNEAQLDKSGLPSDRFFAERPEGSVSTLKIQRTQQEDSAVYLCASSPYLGGINTEAFFGQGTRLTVV.

This rearrangement joins TRBV6-6 to TRBJ2-5, with D tentatively TRBD2 (5 bases). The CDR3 loop spans 14 amino acids. The ends were cut back, 0 bases at V and 0 bases at J, with 5 bases in the middle. CDR1 is MNHNY and CDR2 is SVGAGI in the germline V gene (reference sequence). This CDR3 reads CASSYSRDQETQYF. In DNA form, the CDR3 reads TGTGCCAGCAGTTACTCGAGGGACCAAGAGACCCAGTACTTC.

The chain couples TRBV6-5 to TRBJ1-5; a weak D match, TRBD1 (5 bases). CDR3 length: 15 residues. With 6 bases removed from V and 5 bases from J, the gap between germline ends came to 17 bases. The germline V gene encodes CDR1 MNHEY and CDR2 SVGAGI. CDR3 nucleotide sequence: TGTGCCAGCAGGAGGGACCTAAAAGGAGATCAGCCCCAGCATTTT. This codes for CASRRDLKGDQPQHF.

In its sample, this clone was seen once. The genes are TRBV7-2 and TRBJ1-2; D is uncertain. Germline V gene lookup returns CDR1 SGHTA and CDR2 FQGNSA. CDR3 length equals 17 residues. The V end was cut by 4 bases, the J end by 7 bases, with 25 bases between. The CDR3 DNA follows: TGTGCCAGCAGCTACCGGGAGGGCCAACCGTTTGCTATTGGCTACACCTTC. Amino acids: CASSYREGQPFAIGYTF. Complete variable domain (other parts from reference TRBV7-2 and TRBJ1-2): GAGVSQSPSNKVTEKGKDVELRCDPISGHTALYWYRQSLGQGLEFLIYFQGNSAPDKSGLPSDRFSAERTGGSVSTLTIQRTQQEDSAVYLCASSYREGQPFAIGYTFGSGTRLTVV.

V is TRBV6-2 or TRBV6-3 and J is TRBJ1-1, with D possibly matching TRBD1 (6 bases). Trimming left V 6 bases short and J 4 bases short, with 24 bases between. There are 17 residues in the CDR3. Per germline, CDR1 MNHEY and CDR2 SVGEGT. For the CDR3, the DNA is TGTGCCAGCAGCAGAAACGGGAGGGGGGCTTTTTCCACTGAAGCTTTCTTT. This sequence encodes CASSRNGRGAFSTEAFF.

CDR3 loop: CASSYSTNQGNTIYF. The CDR3 DNA reads as TGTGCCAGCAGTTACTCGACCAACCAAGGAAACACCATATATTTT. The chain uses TRBV6-5 and TRBJ1-3; D unresolved. CDR1 MNHEY and CDR2 SVGAGI come from the germline V gene. Trimming stripped 0 bases from V and 4 bases from J, with 10 bases between. This CDR3 has 15 residues.

This chain uses TRBV4-3 with TRBJ2-2, with D perhaps assigned TRBD1 or TRBD2 (5 bases each). The V gene lost 0 bases and the J gene lost 4 bases, with 15 bases spanning the gap. This CDR3 region has 17 residues. The germline gives CDR1 LGHNA, CDR2 YSLEER. The chain's CDR3 is CASSQDPWVGTTGELFF. The CDR3 DNA follows: TGCGCCAGCAGCCAAGACCCTTGGGTAGGGACCACCGGGGAGCTGTTTTTT.

The chain carries TRBV21-1 and TRBJ1-2. TRBV21-1 is marked as a pseudogene. CDR3 length: 15 residues. CDR3 protein: CASTQPGPVNYGYTF. The CDR3 DNA reads as TGTGCCAGCACCCAACCCGGACCAGTGAACTATGGCTACACCTTC.

The chain recombines TRBV29-1 with TRBJ1-5, with 9 bases aligning to TRBD1. J lost 4 bases, V lost 6 bases, and 13 bases had no gene match. This CDR3 is built from 16 residues. Looked up from germline, CDR1 is SQVTM and CDR2 is ANQGSEA. The CDR3 spells CSVGEPGQGPNQPQHF. DNA of the CDR3: TGCAGCGTAGGAGAACCGGGACAGGGACCTAATCAGCCCCAGCATTTT. The full variable domain, its missing parts supplied by reference TRBV29-1 and TRBJ1-5, is SAVISQKPSRDICQRGTSLTIQCQVDSQVTMMFWYRQQPGQSLTLIATANQGSEATYESGFVIDKFPISRPNLTFSTLTVSNMSPEDSSIYLCSVGEPGQGPNQPQHFGDGTRLSIL.

This chain links TRBV6-5 with TRBJ1-6; maybe TRBD1 (5 bases). The CDR3 consists of 13 residues. CDR1 and CDR2 from the germline V gene are MNHEY and SVGAGI. Deletions cut 8 bases from V and 10 bases from J, with 15 bases between. The CDR3 DNA follows: TGTGCCAGCGCGGGCAGGGTCAAGTCACCCCTCCACTTT. Its translation is CASAGRVKSPLHF.

This chain links TRBV19 with TRBJ1-5; the D is unclear. The V end was cut by 10 bases, the J end by 6 bases, with 16 bases between. Per germline, CDR1 LNHDA and CDR2 SQIVND (reference sequence). The CDR3 has 13 amino acids. CDR3 DNA: TGTGCCACTTTACCCTACGGAGGTCAGCCCCAGCATTTT. It specifies CATLPYGGQPQHF.

The chain is built from TRBV7-2 and TRBJ1-2; 8 bases line up with TRBD1. Germline CDR1 and CDR2: SGHTA and FQGNSA. J gave up 2 bases and V 5 bases, and 7 bases lay outside the gene matches. The CDR3 spans 15 residues. CDR3 nucleotides: TGTGCCAGCAGCCTCACAGGGGGTTCCAACTATGGCTACACCTTC. It encodes CASSLTGGSNYGYTF.